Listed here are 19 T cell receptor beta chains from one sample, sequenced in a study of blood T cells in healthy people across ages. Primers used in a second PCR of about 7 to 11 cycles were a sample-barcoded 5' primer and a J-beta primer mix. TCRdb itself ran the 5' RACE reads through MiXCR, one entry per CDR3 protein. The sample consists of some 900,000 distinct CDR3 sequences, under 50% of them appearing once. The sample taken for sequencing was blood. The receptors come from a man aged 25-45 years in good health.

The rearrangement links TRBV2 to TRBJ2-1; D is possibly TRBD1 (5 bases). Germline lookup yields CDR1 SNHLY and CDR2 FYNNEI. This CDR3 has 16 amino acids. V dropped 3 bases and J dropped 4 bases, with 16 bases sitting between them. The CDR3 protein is CASSDMKMQGYNEQFF. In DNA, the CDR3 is TGTGCCAGCAGTGACATGAAGATGCAGGGTTACAATGAGCAGTTCTTC.

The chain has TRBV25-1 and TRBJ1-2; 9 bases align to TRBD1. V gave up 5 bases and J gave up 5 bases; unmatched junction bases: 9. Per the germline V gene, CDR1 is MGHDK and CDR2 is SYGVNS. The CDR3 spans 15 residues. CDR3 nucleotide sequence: TGTGCCAGCAGTTCCCCGGGACAGGGCATGTATGGCTACACCTTC. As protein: CASSSPGQGMYGYTF.

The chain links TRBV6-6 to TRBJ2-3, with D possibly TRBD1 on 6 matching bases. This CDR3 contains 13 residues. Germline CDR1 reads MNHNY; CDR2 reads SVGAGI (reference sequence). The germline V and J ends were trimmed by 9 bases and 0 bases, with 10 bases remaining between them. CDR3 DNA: TGTGCCAGTGGGGGCGTCAGCACAGATACGCAGTATTTT. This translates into CASGGVSTDTQYF.

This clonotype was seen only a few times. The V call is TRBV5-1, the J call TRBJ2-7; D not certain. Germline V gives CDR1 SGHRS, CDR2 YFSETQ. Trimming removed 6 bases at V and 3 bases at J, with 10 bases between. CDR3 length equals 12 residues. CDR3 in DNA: TGCGCCAGCACCGGAGTGGGCTACGAGCAGTACTTC. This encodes CASTGVGYEQYF.

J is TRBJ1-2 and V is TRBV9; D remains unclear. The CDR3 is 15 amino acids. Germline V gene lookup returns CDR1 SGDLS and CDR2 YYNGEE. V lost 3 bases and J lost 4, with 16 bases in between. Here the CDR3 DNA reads TGTGCCAGCAGCGCGGACCCCGATGGCAGCTATGGCTACACCTTC. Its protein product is CASSADPDGSYGYTF.

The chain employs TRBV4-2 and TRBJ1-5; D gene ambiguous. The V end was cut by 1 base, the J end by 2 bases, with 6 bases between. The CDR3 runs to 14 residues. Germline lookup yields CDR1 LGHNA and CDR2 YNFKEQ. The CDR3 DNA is TGTGCCAGCAGCCAAGCCCAGGGCAATCAGCCCCAGCATTTT. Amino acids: CASSQAQGNQPQHF.

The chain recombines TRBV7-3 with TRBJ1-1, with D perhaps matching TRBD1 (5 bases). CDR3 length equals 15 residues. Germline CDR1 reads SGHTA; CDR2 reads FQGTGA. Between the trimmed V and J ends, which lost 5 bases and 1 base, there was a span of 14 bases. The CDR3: CASSPIARANTEAFF. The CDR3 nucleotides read TGTGCCAGCAGCCCTATAGCCAGGGCGAACACTGAAGCTTTCTTT.

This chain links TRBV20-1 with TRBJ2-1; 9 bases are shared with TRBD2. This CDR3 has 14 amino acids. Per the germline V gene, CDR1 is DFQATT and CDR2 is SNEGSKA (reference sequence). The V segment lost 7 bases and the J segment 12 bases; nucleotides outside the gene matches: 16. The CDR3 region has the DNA TGCAGTGTTCAAGTCCTAGCGGGACGCGCCGGGCAGTTCTTC. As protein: CSVQVLAGRAGQFF.

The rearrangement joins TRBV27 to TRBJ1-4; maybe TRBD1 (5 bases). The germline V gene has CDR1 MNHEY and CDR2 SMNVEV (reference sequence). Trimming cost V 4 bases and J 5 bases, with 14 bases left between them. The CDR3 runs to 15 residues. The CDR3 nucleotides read TGTGCCAGCAGTTGGGGACCTCTTGGGAATGAAAAACTGTTTTTT. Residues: CASSWGPLGNEKLFF.

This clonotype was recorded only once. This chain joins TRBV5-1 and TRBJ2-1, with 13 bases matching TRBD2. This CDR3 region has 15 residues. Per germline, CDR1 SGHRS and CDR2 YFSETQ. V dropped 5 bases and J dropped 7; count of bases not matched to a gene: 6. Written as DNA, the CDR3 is TGCGCCAGCAGAACACTAGCGGGGGGGCTTAATGAGCAGTTCTTC. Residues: CASRTLAGGLNEQFF.

CDR3 in amino acids: CASKPRANVYEQYF. CDR3 sequence (DNA): TGTGCCAGCAAACCGAGAGCAAATGTATACGAGCAGTACTTC. This sequence joins TRBV6-6 and TRBJ2-7; D is uncertain. The ends were cut back, 7 bases at V and 4 bases at J, with 17 bases in the middle. The CDR3 runs to 14 residues. CDR1 and CDR2 (germline): MNHNY, SVGAGI (reference sequence).

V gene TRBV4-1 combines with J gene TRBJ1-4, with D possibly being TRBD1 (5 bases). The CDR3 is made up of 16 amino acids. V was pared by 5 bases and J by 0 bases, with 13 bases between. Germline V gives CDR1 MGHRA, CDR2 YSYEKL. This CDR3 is CASSETDSSTNEKLFF. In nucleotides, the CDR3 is TGCGCCAGCAGCGAGACTGACAGCTCAACTAATGAAAAACTGTTTTTT.

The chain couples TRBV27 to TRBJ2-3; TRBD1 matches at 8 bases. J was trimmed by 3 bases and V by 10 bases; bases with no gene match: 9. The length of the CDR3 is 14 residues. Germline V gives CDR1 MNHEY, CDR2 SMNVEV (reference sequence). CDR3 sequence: CATTPTGETDTQYF. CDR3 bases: TGTGCCACTACCCCGACAGGGGAAACAGATACGCAGTATTTT.

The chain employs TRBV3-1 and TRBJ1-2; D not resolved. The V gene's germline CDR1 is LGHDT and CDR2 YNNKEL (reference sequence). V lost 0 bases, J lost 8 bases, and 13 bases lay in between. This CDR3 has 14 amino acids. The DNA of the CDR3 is TGTGCCAGCAGCCAAGATATAAGGCAAAAAGGCTACACCTTC. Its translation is CASSQDIRQKGYTF.

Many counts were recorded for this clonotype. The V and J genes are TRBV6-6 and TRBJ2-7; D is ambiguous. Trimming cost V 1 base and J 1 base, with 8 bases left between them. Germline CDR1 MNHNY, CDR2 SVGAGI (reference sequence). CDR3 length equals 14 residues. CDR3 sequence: CASSYFPDSYEQYF. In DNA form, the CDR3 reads TGTGCCAGCAGTTACTTCCCGGATTCCTACGAGCAGTACTTC.

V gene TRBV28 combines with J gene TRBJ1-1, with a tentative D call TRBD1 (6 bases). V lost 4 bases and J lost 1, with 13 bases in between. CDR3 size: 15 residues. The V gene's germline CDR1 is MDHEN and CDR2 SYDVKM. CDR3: CASSSPGTRNTEAFF. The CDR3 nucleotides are TGTGCCAGCAGTTCCCCCGGGACAAGGAACACTGAAGCTTTCTTT.

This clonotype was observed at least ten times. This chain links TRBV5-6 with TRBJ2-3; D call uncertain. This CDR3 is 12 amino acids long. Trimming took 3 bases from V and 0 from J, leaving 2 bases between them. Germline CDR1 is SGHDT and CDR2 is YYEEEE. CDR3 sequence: CASSWSTDTQYF. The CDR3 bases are TGTGCCAGCAGCTGGAGCACAGATACGCAGTATTTT.

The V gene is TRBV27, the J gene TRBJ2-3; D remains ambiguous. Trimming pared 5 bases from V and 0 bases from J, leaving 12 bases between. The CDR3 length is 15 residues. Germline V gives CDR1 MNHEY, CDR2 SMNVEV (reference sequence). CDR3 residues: CASSGLGRSTDTQYF. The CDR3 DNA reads TGTGCCAGCAGTGGCCTAGGAAGGAGCACAGATACGCAGTATTTT.

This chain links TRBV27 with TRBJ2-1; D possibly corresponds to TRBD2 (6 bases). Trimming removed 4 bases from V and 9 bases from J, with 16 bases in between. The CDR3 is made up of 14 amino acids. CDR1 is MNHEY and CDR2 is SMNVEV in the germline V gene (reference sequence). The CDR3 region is CASSSRGVGSEQFF. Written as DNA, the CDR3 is TGTGCCAGCAGTTCTCGCGGGGTCGGGAGTGAGCAGTTCTTC.